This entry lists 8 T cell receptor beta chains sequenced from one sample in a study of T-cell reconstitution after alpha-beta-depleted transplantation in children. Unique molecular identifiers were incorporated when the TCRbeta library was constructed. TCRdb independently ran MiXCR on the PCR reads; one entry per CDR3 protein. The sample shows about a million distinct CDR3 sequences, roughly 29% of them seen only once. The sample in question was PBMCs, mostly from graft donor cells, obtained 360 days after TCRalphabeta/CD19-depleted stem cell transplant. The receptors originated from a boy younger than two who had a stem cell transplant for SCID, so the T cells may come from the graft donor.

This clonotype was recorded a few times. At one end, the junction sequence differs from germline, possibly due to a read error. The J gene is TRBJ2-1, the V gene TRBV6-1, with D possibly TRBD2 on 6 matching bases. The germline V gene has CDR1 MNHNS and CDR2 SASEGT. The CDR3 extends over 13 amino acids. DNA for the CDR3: TGTGCCACCAGTGGGCGGGGCAAGGATGAGCAGTTCTTC. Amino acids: CATSGRGKDEQFF.

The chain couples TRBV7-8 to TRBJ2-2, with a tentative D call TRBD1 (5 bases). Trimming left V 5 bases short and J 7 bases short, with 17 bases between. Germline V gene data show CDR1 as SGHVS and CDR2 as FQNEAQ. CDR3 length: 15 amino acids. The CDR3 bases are TGTGCCAGCAGCACCCAGCCCAGGGCAGGCGGGGAGCTGTTTTTT. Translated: CASSTQPRAGGELFF.

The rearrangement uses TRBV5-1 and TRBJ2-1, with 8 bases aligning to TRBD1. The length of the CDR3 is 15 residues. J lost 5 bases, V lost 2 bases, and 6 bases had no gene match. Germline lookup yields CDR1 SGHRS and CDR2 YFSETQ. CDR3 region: CASSLTGQDNNEQFF. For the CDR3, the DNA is TGCGCCAGCAGCTTAACGGGACAGGACAACAATGAGCAGTTCTTC. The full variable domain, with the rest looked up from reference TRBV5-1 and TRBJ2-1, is KAGVTQTPRYLIKTRGQQVTLSCSPISGHRSVSWYQQTPGQGLQFLFEYFSETQRNKGNFPGRFSGRQFSNSRSEMNVSTLELGDSALYLCASSLTGQDNNEQFFGPGTRLTVL.

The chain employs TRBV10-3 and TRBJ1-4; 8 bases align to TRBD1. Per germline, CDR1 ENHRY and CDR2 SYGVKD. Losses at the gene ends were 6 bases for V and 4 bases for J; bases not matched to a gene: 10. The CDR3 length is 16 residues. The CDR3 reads CAISPGQGLGNEKLFF. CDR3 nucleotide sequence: TGTGCCATCAGCCCTGGACAGGGATTGGGTAATGAAAAACTGTTTTTT.

In DNA, the CDR3 is TGCAGCGTTCGGGTAGTAGATGAGACCCAGTACTTC. Translation: CSVRVVDETQYF. The rearrangement uses TRBV29-1 and TRBJ2-5; D uncertain. This CDR3 has 12 amino acids. Germline assignment: CDR1 SQVTM and CDR2 ANQGSEA. V lost 5 bases and J 5 bases, leaving 12 bases between the germline ends.

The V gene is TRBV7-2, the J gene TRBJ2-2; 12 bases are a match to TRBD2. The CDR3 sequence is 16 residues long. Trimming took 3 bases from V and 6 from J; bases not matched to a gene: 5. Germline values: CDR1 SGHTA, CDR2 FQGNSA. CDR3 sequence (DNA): TGTGCCAGCAGCTTCACGACTAGCGGGGGCTCCGGGGAGCTGTTTTTT. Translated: CASSFTTSGGSGELFF.

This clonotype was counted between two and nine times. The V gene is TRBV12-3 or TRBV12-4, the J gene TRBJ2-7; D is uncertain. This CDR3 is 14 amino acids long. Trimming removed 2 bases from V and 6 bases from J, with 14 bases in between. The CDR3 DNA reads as TGTGCCAGCAGTTTAAACTCGGCGATAGGCGAGCAGTACTTC. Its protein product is CASSLNSAIGEQYF.

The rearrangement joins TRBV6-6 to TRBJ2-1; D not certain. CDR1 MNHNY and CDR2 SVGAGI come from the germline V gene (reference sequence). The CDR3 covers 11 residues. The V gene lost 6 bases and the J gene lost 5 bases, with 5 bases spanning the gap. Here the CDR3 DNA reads TGTGCCAGCAGACTCGACAATGAGCAGTTCTTC. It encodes CASRLDNEQFF.